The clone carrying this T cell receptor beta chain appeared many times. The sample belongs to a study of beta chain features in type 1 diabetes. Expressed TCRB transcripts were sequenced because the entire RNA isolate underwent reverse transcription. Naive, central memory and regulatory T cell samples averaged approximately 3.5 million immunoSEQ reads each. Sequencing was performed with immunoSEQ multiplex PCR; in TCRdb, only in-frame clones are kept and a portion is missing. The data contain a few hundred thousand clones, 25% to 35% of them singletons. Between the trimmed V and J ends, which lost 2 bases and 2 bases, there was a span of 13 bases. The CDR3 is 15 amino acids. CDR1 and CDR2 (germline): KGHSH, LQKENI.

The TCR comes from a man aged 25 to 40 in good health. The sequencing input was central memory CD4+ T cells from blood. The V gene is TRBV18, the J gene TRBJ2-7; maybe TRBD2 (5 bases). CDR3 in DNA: TGTGCCAGCTCACCATTCCGGGATTCCGCCTACGAGCAGTACTTC. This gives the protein CASSPFRDSAYEQYF.